This TCR beta chain was captured in a study of Tregs in tolerant kidney transplant recipients (dated by TCRdb to between 2018 and 2021). Describing the broader study: The transplants used related donors with nonmyeloablative bone marrow transplantation, and mixed chimerism in the human trials was transient. The study applied TCRbeta sequencing to find donor-specific regulatory T cells before combined kidney and bone marrow transplantation and then followed those same cells after transplant. Overall results and qualifications from the work: The most biologically relevant and donor-specific TCRbeta repertoire appeared to be identified by expanding Tregs with activated donor B cells. Biological reproducibility was not directly addressed, though technical replication error appeared minimal. Donor-specific Treg expansion was found to exceed global Treg expansion in tolerant patients, suggesting antigen-driven rather than nonspecific expansion. For some patients, the PCR primers changed as time went on, which meant samples from those patients could not be compared with one another at the nucleotide level. The study was constrained by small patient numbers, and validation of the findings is required in larger populations and under other immunosuppression protocols.

A note on this clone: Its antigen is not yet known. No quality values exist for individual bases; no much larger clone is one base distant.

This specimen's time point label, interpreted: blood sample drawn before combined kidney and bone marrow transplant. Thawed PBMCs were FACS-sorted into unstimulated Tregs (CD4+CD25+CD127-), CD4+ non-Tregs (CD4+CD25-), CD4 cells and CD8 cells. The patients were a few recipients of combined kidney and bone marrow transplants from the ITN036ST trial, and samples were available only for these trial subjects. Healthy control blood was processed by Ficoll density gradient to PBMCs and cryopreserved; patient PBMCs were collected before and after transplant. Genomic DNA was extracted from sorted cells with the QIAGEN DNeasy Blood and Tissue Kit for TCRbeta CDR3 sequencing. High-throughput TCRbeta CDR3 sequencing, which included PCR amplification with bias correction and internal controls, was done commercially through immunoSEQ. Per the original workflow: Unique productive TCRbeta sequences were defined by CDR3 nucleotide sequence where primers matched, and otherwise by CDR3 amino acid sequence together with Vbeta and Jbeta genes. To correct for sorting error, sequences found in more than one sorted population at a frequency ratio of 2:1 or less were discarded, and the remaining shared sequences were assigned to the population with the higher frequency. Sequences were defined as donor-reactive when expanded at least 5-fold in CFSE-low cells versus unstimulated cells and present at a frequency of at least 0.01% in CFSE-low cells. Jensen-Shannon divergence, calculated on the top 100 TCRbeta sequences ranked by frequency, was used to quantify repertoire divergence. For any sample with multiple sequencing runs, sorting error was corrected in each run separately before the runs were pooled. TCRdb holds this immuneACCESS table with in-frame rearrangements only. Some clones are missing; in checked studies, unresolved V genes explain under half, and the rest has no known cause. V and J calls and clone size follow that table, whereas D and trimming were derived from the DNA. Here the sample has nearly 95,000 clones; approximately 93% occur a single time. Approximately 0.48% of the sample rests with the top ten.

The origin of this receptor is a human donor who received a combined kidney and bone marrow transplant. The source material was CD4+ T cells from blood, sampled before the transplant.

The DNA sequence follows: TGTGCCAGCAGCTTCGGATGGGAGGGGACTGAAGCTTTCTTT. It is translated as CASSFGWEGTEAFF. Recombination joined TRBV11-2 with TRBJ1-1, with TRBD1 perhaps the D gene, on 5 matching bases. The CDR3, cysteine through phenylalanine, is 14 amino acids long. CDR3 DNA is the only sequence kept; it has 42 bases, read in frame from the first base. CDR1 and CDR2 were assigned from the germline V gene as SGHAT and FQNNGV. V loses 3 bases of germline sequence and J loses 5 bases, and the interval between the two ends is 13 bases.